The clone carrying this T cell receptor (beta chain) was seen repeatedly, ten times or more. Its target is unknown. Per germline, CDR1 SGHAT and CDR2 FQNNGV. CDR3 length: 12 residues. Trimming shortened V by 2 bases and J by 2 bases, and 2 bases separated the two germline ends. This sample is drawn from a study of T cells in Graves' hyperthyroidism and ophthalmopathy. Study-level background: Upon initial diagnosis and before any treatment, peripheral blood was collected.

The CDR3 regions of TCR beta were amplified from RNA transcripts. HTBI primers were the set used in a first-round RT-PCR of the TCR CDR3. TCRdb passed the multiplex PCR reads through MiXCR, listing each CDR3 protein once. The sample holds roughly 100,000 distinct CDR3 sequences, roughly 50% seen once. Points from the study as a whole: Researchers found most expanded thyroid clonotypes above 0.001 in blood as well.

The clonotype was recovered from a man aged 40-49 years with Graves' hyperthyroidism. Specimen: blood. J is TRBJ2-3 and V is TRBV11-2; D is uncertain. CDR3 in amino acids: CASSLHTDTQYF. DNA for the CDR3: TGTGCCAGCAGCTTACACACAGATACGCAGTATTTT.